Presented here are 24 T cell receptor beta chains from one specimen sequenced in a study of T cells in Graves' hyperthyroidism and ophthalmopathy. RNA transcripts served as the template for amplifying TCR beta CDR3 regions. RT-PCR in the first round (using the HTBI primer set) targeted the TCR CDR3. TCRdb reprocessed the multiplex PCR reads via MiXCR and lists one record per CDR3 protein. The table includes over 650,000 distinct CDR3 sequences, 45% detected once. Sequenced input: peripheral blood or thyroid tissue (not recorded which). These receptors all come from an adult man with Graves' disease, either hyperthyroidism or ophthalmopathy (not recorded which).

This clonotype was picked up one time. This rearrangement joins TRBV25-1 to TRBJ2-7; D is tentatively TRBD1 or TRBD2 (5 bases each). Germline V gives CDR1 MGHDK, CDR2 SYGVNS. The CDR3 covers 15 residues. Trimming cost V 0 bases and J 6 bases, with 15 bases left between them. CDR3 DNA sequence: TGTGCCAGCAGTGAATATGGGGACGCGGCTTCCGAGCAGTACTTC. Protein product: CASSEYGDAASEQYF.

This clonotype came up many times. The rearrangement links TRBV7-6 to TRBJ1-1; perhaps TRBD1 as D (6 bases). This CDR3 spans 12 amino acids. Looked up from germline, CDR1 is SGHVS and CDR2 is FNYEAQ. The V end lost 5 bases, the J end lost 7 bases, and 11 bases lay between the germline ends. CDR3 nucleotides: TGTGCCAGCAGCCAGGGGAGCGTTGAAGCTTTCTTT. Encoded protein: CASSQGSVEAFF.

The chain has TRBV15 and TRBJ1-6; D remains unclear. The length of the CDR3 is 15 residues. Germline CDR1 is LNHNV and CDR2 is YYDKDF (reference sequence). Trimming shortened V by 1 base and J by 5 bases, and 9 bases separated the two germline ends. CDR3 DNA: TGTGCCACCAGCAGAGGGATCGCGGATAATTCACCCCTCCACTTT. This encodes CATSRGIADNSPLHF.

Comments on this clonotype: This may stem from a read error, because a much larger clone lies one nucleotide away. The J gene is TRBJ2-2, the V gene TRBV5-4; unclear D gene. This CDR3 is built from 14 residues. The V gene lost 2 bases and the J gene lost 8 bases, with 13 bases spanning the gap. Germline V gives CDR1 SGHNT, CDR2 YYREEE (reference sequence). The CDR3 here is CASSLVPTGGELFF. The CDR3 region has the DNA TGTGCCAGCAGCTTAGTCCCCACCGGTGGGGAGCTGTTTTTT.

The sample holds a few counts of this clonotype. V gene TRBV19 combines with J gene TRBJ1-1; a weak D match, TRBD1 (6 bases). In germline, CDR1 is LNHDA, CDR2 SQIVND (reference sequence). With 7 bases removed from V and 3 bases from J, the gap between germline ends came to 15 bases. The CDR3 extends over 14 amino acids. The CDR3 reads CASNRANRDTEAFF. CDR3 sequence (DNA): TGTGCCAGTAACCGCGCCAACAGGGACACTGAAGCTTTCTTT.

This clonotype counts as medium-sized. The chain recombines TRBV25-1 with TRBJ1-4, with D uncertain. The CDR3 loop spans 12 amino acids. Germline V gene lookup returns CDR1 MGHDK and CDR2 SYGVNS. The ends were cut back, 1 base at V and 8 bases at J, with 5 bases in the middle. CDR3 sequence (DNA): TGTGCCAGCAGTGAATTGGGAGAAAAACTGTTTTTT. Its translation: CASSELGEKLFF.

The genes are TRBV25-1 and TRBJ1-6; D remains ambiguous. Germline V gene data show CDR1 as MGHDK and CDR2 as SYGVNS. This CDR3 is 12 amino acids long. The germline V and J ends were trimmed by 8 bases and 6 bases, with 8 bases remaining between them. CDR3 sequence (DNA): TGTGCCAGCTTGTCCGGTAATTCACCCCTCCACTTT. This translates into CASLSGNSPLHF.

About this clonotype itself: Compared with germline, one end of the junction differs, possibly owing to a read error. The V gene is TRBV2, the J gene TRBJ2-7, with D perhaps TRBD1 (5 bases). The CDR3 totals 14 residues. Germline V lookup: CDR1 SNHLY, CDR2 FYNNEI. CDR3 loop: CATSDYRLSGEQYF. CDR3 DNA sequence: TGTGCCACCAGTGATTACAGGTTGTCTGGGGAGCAGTACTTC.

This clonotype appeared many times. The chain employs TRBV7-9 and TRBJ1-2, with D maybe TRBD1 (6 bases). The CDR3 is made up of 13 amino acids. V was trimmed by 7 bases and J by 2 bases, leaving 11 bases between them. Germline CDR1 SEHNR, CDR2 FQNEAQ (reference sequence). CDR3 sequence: CASTPRGNYGYTF. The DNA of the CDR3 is TGTGCCAGCACCCCCAGGGGAAACTATGGCTACACCTTC.

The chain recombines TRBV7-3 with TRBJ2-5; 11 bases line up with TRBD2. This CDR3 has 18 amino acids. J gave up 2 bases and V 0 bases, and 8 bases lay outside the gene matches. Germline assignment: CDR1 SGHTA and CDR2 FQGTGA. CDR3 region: CASSLTGTSGRRQETQYF. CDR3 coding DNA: TGTGCCAGCAGCTTAACGGGAACTAGCGGGAGAAGGCAAGAGACCCAGTACTTC.

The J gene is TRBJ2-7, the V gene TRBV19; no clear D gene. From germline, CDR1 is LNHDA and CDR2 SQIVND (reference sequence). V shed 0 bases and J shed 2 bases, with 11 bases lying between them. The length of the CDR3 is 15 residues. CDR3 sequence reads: CASSIDPAVAYEQYF. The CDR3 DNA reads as TGTGCCAGTAGTATAGATCCCGCCGTCGCCTACGAGCAGTACTTC.

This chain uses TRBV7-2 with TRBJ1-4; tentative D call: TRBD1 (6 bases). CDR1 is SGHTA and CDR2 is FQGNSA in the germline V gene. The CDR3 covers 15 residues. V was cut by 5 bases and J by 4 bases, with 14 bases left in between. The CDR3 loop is CASSRGGAGNEKLFF. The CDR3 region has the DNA TGTGCCAGCAGCCGGGGGGGGGCGGGTAATGAAAAACTGTTTTTT.

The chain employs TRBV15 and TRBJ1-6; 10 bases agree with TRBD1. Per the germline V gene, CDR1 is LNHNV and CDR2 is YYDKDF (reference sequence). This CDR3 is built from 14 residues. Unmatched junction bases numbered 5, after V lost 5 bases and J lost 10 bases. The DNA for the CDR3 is TGTGCCACCAGCGCGACAGGGGGCGAATCACCCCTCCACTTT. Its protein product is CATSATGGESPLHF.

Here the CDR3 reads CASSLSTGTRQAGELFF. The CDR3 region has the DNA TGTGCCAGCAGCCTAAGCACCGGGACTAGGCAGGCCGGGGAGCTGTTTTTT. J is TRBJ2-2 and V is TRBV4-2, with 8 bases lining up with TRBD2. J was trimmed by 6 bases and V by 4 bases; bases with no gene match: 13. The CDR3 sequence is 17 residues long. Germline lookup yields CDR1 LGHNA and CDR2 YNFKEQ.

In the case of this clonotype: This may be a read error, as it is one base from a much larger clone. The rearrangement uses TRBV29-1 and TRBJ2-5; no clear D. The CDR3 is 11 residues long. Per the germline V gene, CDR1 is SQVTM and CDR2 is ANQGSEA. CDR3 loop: CSVEILETQCF. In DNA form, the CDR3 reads TGCAGCGTTGAGATCCTAGAGACCCAGTGCTTC.

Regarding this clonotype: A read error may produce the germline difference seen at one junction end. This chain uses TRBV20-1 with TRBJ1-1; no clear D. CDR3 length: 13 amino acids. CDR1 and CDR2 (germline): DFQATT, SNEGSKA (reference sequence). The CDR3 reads CSAGDPRVTEAFF. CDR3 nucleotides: TGCAGTGCTGGAGACCCTAGAGTCACTGAAGCTTTCTTT.

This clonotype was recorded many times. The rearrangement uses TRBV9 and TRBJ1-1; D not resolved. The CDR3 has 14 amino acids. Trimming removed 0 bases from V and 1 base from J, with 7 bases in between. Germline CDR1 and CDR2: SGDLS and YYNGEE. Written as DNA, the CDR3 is TGTGCCAGCAGCGTAGCTACGGGGAACACTGAAGCTTTCTTT. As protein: CASSVATGNTEAFF.

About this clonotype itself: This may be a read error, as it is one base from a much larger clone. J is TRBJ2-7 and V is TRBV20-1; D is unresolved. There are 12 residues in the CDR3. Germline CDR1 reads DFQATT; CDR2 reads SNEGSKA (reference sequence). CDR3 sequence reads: CGANRVPSEQYF. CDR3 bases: TGCGGTGCTAACCGGGTTCCCTCCGAGCAGTACTTC.

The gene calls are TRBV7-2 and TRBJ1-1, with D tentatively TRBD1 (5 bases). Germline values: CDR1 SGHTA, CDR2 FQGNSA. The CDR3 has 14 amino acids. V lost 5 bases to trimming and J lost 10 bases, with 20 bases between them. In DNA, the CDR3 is TGTGCCAGCAGCGTTGAAGACGCAGGGAGGAGAGCTTTCTTT. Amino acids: CASSVEDAGRRAFF. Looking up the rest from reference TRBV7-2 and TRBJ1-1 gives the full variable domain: GAGVSQSPSNKVTEKGKDVELRCDPISGHTALYWYRQSLGQGLEFLIYFQGNSAPDKSGLPSDRFSAERTGGSVSTLTIQRTQQEDSAVYLCASSVEDAGRRAFFGQGTRLTVV.

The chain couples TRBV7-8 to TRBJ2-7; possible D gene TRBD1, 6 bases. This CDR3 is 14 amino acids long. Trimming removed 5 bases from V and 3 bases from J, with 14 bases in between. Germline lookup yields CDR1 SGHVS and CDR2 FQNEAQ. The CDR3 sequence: CASSQARGGYEQYF. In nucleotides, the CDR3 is TGTGCCAGCAGCCAAGCCAGGGGCGGCTACGAGCAGTACTTC.

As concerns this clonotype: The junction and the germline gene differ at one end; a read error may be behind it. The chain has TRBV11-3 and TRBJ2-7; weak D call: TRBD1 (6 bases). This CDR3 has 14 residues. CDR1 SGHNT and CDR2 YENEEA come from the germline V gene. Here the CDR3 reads CASSSRTVSNEQYF. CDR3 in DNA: TGTGCCAGCAGCTCCCGGACAGTCTCCAACGAGCAGTACTTC.

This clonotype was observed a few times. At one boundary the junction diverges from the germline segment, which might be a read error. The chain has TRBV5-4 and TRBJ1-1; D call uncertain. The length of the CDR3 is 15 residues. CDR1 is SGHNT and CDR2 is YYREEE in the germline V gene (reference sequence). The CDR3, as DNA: TGCGCCAGCAGCGGTGAGTCTCTGGGAAGTACTGAAGCTTTCTTT. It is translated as CASSGESLGSTEAFF.

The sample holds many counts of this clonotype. In DNA, the CDR3 is TGTGCCAGCAGCACAGGGGCCTACGAGCAGTACTTC. Amino acids: CASSTGAYEQYF. The V gene is TRBV7-9, the J gene TRBJ2-7; 7 bases match TRBD1. V lost 5 bases to trimming and J lost 2 bases; unmatched junction nucleotides: 0. Germline V gene sequence: CDR1 SEHNR, CDR2 FQNEAQ (reference sequence). This CDR3 has 12 residues. Variable domain in full (rest from reference TRBV7-9 and TRBJ2-7): DTGVSQNPRHKITKRGQNVTFRCDPISEHNRLYWYRQTLGQGPEFLTYFQNEAQLEKSRLLSDRFSAERPKGSFSTLEIQRTEQGDSAMYLCASSTGAYEQYFGPGTRLTVT.

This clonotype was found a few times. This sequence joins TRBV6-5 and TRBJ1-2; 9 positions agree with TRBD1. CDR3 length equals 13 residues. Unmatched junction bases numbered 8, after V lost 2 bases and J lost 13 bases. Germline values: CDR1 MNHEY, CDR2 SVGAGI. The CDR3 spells CASSYTGDRDGTF. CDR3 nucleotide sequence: TGTGCCAGCAGTTACACAGGGGACAGGGATGGCACCTTC.